These 24 T cell receptor beta chains were sequenced from one sample in a study of radiotherapy plus CTLA-4 blockade in lung cancer. Generated by immunoSEQ multiplex PCR, the TCRdb table keeps only in-frame clones and is missing some. The table includes more than 75,000 clones, 72% detected once. Sequenced material: peripheral blood, taken from a patient treated with radiotherapy plus ipilimumab. Receptors originate from a human donor with non-small cell lung cancer that progressed on radiotherapy plus ipilimumab.

This rearrangement joins TRBV5-1 to TRBJ2-1; TRBD2 aligns across 8 bases. The CDR3 is 16 residues long. Trimming at V came to 2 bases and at J to 3 bases, leaving 7 bases not matched to a gene. Germline-derived CDR1 and CDR2 are SGHRS and YFSETQ. The CDR3 DNA sequence: TGCGCCAGCAGCTTTGAGACGGGAGGGTTCTACAATGAGCAGTTCTTC. Translating gives CASSFETGGFYNEQFF.

The chain employs TRBV9 and TRBJ2-1; D ambiguous. Deletions cut 2 bases from V and 0 bases from J, with 9 bases between. The CDR3 consists of 15 residues. Germline assignment: CDR1 SGDLS and CDR2 YYNGEE. The CDR3 region is CASSVGSSSYNEQFF. CDR3 in DNA: TGTGCCAGCAGCGTTGGAAGCAGCTCCTACAATGAGCAGTTCTTC.

The chain employs TRBV4-1 and TRBJ2-2; the D gene is possibly TRBD2 (6 bases). Trimming left V 4 bases short and J 7 bases short, with 13 bases between. The CDR3 is 14 residues long. Germline CDR1 and CDR2: MGHRA and YSYEKL. The CDR3 spells CASSLIGRNGELFF. In DNA, the CDR3 is TGCGCCAGCAGCCTTATTGGGAGGAACGGGGAGCTGTTTTTT.

The genes are TRBV28 and TRBJ1-1; possible D gene TRBD1, 6 bases. CDR3 length equals 15 residues. Germline V gene data show CDR1 as MDHEN and CDR2 as SYDVKM. Trimming left V 2 bases short and J 0 bases short, with 10 bases between. The chain's CDR3 is CASSLRDNMNTEAFF. CDR3 nucleotides: TGTGCCAGCAGTTTAAGGGACAACATGAACACTGAAGCTTTCTTT. Full variable domain (outside the CDR3, taken from reference TRBV28 and TRBJ1-1): DVKVTQSSRYLVKRTGEKVFLECVQDMDHENMFWYRQDPGLGLRLIYFSYDVKMKEKGDIPEGYSVSREKKERFSLILESASTNQTSMYLCASSLRDNMNTEAFFGQGTRLTVV.

This clone has only one observation. This chain joins TRBV28 and TRBJ1-1, with D possibly TRBD1 on 5 matching bases. The V and J ends lost 6 bases and 1 base respectively, with 24 bases between them. Germline V CDR1 and CDR2: MDHEN, SYDVKM. The CDR3 has 18 residues. CDR3 nucleotide sequence: TGTGCCAGCAGCCATTCTTTCTGGAGCCCAACAGGGAACACTGAAGCTTTCTTT. This gives the protein CASSHSFWSPTGNTEAFF.

J is TRBJ1-5 and V is TRBV7-8, with unresolved D. V was pared by 4 bases and J by 5 bases, with 12 bases between. Germline CDR1 SGHVS, CDR2 FQNEAQ. This CDR3 region has 14 residues. The DNA of the CDR3 is TGTGCCAGCAGCTCCGACCATGTATATCAGCCCCAGCATTTT. Amino acids: CASSSDHVYQPQHF.

The V call is TRBV28, the J call TRBJ2-7; 14 bases agree with TRBD2. This CDR3 region has 18 residues. J was trimmed by 6 bases and V by 2 bases; bases with no gene match: 12. Germline V gene sequence: CDR1 MDHEN, CDR2 SYDVKM. CDR3 nucleotides: TGTGCCAGCAGTTTAGAGACCGGGACTAGCGGGAGTCGGCTCGAGCAGTACTTC. It codes for CASSLETGTSGSRLEQYF.

CDR3 bases: TGTGCCAGCAGCCAGACACCTGCAACTAATGAAAAACTGTTTTTT. This encodes CASSQTPATNEKLFF. The genes are TRBV4-2 and TRBJ1-4; the D is unclear. The germline V gene encodes CDR1 LGHNA and CDR2 YNFKEQ. V dropped 3 bases and J dropped 0 bases, with 8 bases sitting between them. This CDR3 is 15 amino acids long.

In this sample, this clone turned up a few times. This chain links TRBV6-5 with TRBJ1-2; tentatively, D is TRBD1 (6 bases). This CDR3 is 15 amino acids long. In germline, CDR1 is MNHEY, CDR2 SVGAGI. V shed 2 bases and J shed 1 base, with 11 bases lying between them. The CDR3 loop is CASSYLDRDNYGYTF. The CDR3 DNA reads TGTGCCAGCAGTTACCTGGACAGAGATAACTATGGCTACACCTTC.

The chain employs TRBV5-4 and TRBJ2-3; D not resolved. Germline CDR1 is SGHNT and CDR2 is YYREEE (reference sequence). This CDR3 contains 14 residues. V was cut by 0 bases and J by 3 bases, with 8 bases left in between. Here the CDR3 reads CASSLADVTDTQYF. As DNA, the CDR3 is TGTGCCAGCAGCTTGGCGGATGTTACAGATACGCAGTATTTT.

The chain couples TRBV7-6 to TRBJ2-5; D possibly corresponds to TRBD1 (5 bases). The V gene lost 5 bases and the J gene lost 3 bases, with 13 bases spanning the gap. Looked up from germline, CDR1 is SGHVS and CDR2 is FNYEAQ. The CDR3 is 14 amino acids. DNA of the CDR3: TGTGCCAGCAGCCAGACAGAGATTGAAGAGACCCAGTACTTC. Its translation is CASSQTEIEETQYF. Full variable domain (outside the CDR3, taken from reference TRBV7-6 and TRBJ2-5): GAGVSQSPRYKVTKRGQDVALRCDPISGHVSLYWYRQALGQGPEFLTYFNYEAQQDKSGLPNDRFSAERPEGSISTLTIQRTEQRDSAMYRCASSQTEIEETQYFGPGTRLLVL.

V usage is TRBV11-2 and J usage is TRBJ2-3; D might be TRBD1 (5 bases). Germline V lookup: CDR1 SGHAT, CDR2 FQNNGV. Deletions cut 4 bases from V and 0 bases from J, with 11 bases between. CDR3 size: 15 residues. The CDR3 loop reads CASSYRRTSTDTQYF. In nucleotides, the CDR3 is TGTGCCAGCAGCTACAGGAGAACTAGCACAGATACGCAGTATTTT.

The CDR3 sequence is CASSLKSDQPQHF. CDR3 bases: TGTGCCAGCAGCTTGAAGTCGGATCAGCCCCAGCATTTT. The rearrangement links TRBV5-5 to TRBJ1-5, with D unresolved. The CDR3 consists of 13 residues. Deletions cut 1 base from V and 5 bases from J, with 7 bases between. Germline V gives CDR1 SGHKS, CDR2 YYEKEE (reference sequence).

As DNA, the CDR3 is TGTGCCAGCTCCCCATCCGGGACTCCCACCGGGGAGCTGTTTTTT. Its protein product is CASSPSGTPTGELFF. The chain has TRBV18 and TRBJ2-2; weak D call: TRBD2 (6 bases). CDR1 KGHSH and CDR2 LQKENI come from the germline V gene. V was trimmed by 6 bases and J by 4 bases, leaving 15 bases between them. The CDR3 consists of 15 residues.

The V and J genes are TRBV11-2 and TRBJ2-1; 9 bases line up with TRBD1. This CDR3 has 16 amino acids. Germline V CDR1 and CDR2: SGHAT, FQNNGV. With 0 bases clipped from V and 2 bases from J, the junction kept 2 bases outside the gene matches. The CDR3 protein is CASSLEGTGTYNEQFF. CDR3 sequence (DNA): TGTGCCAGCAGCTTAGAAGGGACAGGGACCTACAATGAGCAGTTCTTC.

Only one count was recorded for this clone. V gene TRBV13 combines with J gene TRBJ1-1; 7 nucleotides line up with TRBD1. There are 13 residues in the CDR3. Germline V gene data show CDR1 as PRHDT and CDR2 as FYEKMQ (reference sequence). Trimming cost V 3 bases and J 3 bases; bases outside gene matches: 1. CDR3 DNA sequence: TGTGCCAGCAGCTTTGGGACAGACACTGAAGCTTTCTTT. It translates to CASSFGTDTEAFF.

This chain joins TRBV7-6 and TRBJ1-2, with TRBD1 matching 7 bases. Germline assignment: CDR1 SGHVS and CDR2 FNYEAQ. This CDR3 is 13 amino acids long. J was trimmed by 7 bases and V by 2 bases; bases with no gene match: 4. CDR3 amino acids: CASSLRAGGGYTF. The CDR3 nucleotides are TGTGCCAGCAGCTTAAGGGCAGGGGGTGGCTACACCTTC. The entire variable domain, with the rest obtained from reference TRBV7-6 and TRBJ1-2, is as follows: GAGVSQSPRYKVTKRGQDVALRCDPISGHVSLYWYRQALGQGPEFLTYFNYEAQQDKSGLPNDRFSAERPEGSISTLTIQRTEQRDSAMYRCASSLRAGGGYTFGSGTRLTVV.

This clone was counted ten times or more. The chain is built from TRBV7-8 and TRBJ2-3; D perhaps matches TRBD2 (5 bases). V lost 4 bases to trimming and J lost 6 bases, with 14 bases between them. CDR3 length: 14 amino acids. The germline gives CDR1 SGHVS, CDR2 FQNEAQ. For the CDR3, the DNA is TGTGCCAGCAGCTCTGGAGGCGGGCCGGATACGCAGTATTTT. Its translation: CASSSGGGPDTQYF.

The chain couples TRBV6-5 to TRBJ1-1; TRBD1 might be the D (5 bases). The V gene lost 0 bases and the J gene lost 3 bases, with 11 bases spanning the gap. Germline V CDR1 and CDR2: MNHEY, SVGAGI. The CDR3 is 15 amino acids. For the CDR3, the DNA is TGTGCCAGCAGTTACTCGACGGGGGGACACACTGAAGCTTTCTTT. Residues: CASSYSTGGHTEAFF.

The genes are TRBV9 and TRBJ1-1; D perhaps matches TRBD1 (6 bases). The germline V gene encodes CDR1 SGDLS and CDR2 YYNGEE. The CDR3 is 15 residues long. Trimming removed 0 bases at V and 1 base at J, with 10 bases between. The CDR3, as DNA: TGTGCCAGCAGCGTAGGTAGGGGGGCGAACACTGAAGCTTTCTTT. Amino acid sequence: CASSVGRGANTEAFF.

To note about this clone: In the same sample, other DNA sequences code for this CDR3. The chain carries TRBV19 and TRBJ2-3, with a weak D call TRBD1 (6 bases). This CDR3 spans 16 amino acids. Germline V lookup: CDR1 LNHDA, CDR2 SQIVND (reference sequence). V dropped 8 bases and J dropped 2 bases, with 20 bases sitting between them. Here the CDR3 DNA reads TGTGCCAGTCCGACACAAGACAGGACATTCACAGATACGCAGTATTTT. Translating it yields CASPTQDRTFTDTQYF.

CDR3 DNA: TGTGCCAGCAGCTTAGTAGGTGCTAGCGGGATCGATACGCAGTATTTT. Residues: CASSLVGASGIDTQYF. The rearrangement uses TRBV7-2 and TRBJ2-3; TRBD2 agrees at 9 bases. Germline CDR1 reads SGHTA; CDR2 reads FQGNSA. The V gene end was trimmed by 1 base and the J gene end by 6 bases; junction bases not matched to a gene: 8. The CDR3 is made up of 16 amino acids.

The chain couples TRBV5-4 to TRBJ1-5, with D possibly matching TRBD1 (6 bases). Germline loops: CDR1 SGHNT, CDR2 YYREEE (reference sequence). The CDR3 contains 16 residues. V lost 0 bases and J lost 0, with 10 bases in between. DNA of the CDR3: TGTGCCAGCAGCTTGGATGGGGGCAATAGCAATCAGCCCCAGCATTTT. The encoded protein is CASSLDGGNSNQPQHF.

The chain couples TRBV7-8 to TRBJ2-7; 7 bases line up with TRBD2. The trim removed 1 base at V and 3 bases at J, leaving 9 bases unmatched. The germline V gene has CDR1 SGHVS and CDR2 FQNEAQ. This CDR3 spans 16 amino acids. CDR3 bases: TGTGCCAGCAGCTTAGGGAGAGGACTAGATTACTACGAGCAGTACTTC. Translating it yields CASSLGRGLDYYEQYF.